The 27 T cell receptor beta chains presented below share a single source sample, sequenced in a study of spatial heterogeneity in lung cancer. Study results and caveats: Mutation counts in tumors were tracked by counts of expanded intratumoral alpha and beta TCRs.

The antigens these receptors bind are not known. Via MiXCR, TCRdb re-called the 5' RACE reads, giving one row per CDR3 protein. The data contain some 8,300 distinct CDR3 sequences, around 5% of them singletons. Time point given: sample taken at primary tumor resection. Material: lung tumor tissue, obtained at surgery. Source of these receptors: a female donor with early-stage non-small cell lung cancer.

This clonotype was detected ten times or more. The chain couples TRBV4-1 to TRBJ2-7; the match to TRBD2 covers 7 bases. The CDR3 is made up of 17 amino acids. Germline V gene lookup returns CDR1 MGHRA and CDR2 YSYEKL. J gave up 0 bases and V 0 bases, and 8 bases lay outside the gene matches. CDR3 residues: CASSQDGVAGSSYEQYF. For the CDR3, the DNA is TGCGCCAGCAGCCAAGATGGGGTAGCGGGCAGCTCCTACGAGCAGTACTTC.

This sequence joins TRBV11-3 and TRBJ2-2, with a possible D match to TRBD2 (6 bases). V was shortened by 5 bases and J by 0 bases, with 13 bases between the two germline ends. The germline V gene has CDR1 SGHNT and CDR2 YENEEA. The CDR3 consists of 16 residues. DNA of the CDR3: TGTGCCAGCAGCCAACGTTGGGGGGCGAACACCGGGGAGCTGTTTTTT. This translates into CASSQRWGANTGELFF.

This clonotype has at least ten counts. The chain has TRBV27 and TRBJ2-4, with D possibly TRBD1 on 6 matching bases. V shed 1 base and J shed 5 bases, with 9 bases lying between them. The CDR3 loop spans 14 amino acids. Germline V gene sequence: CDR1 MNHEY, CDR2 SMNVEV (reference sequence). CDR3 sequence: CASSLFHRENIQYF. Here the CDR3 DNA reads TGTGCCAGCAGTTTATTTCACAGGGAAAACATTCAGTACTTC.

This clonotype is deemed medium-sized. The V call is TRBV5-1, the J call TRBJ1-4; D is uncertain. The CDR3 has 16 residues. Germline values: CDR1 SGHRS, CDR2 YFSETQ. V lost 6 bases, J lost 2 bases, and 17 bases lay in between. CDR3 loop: CASTPSSMLTNEKLFF. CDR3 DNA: TGCGCCAGCACCCCGTCGTCGATGTTGACTAATGAAAAACTGTTTTTT.

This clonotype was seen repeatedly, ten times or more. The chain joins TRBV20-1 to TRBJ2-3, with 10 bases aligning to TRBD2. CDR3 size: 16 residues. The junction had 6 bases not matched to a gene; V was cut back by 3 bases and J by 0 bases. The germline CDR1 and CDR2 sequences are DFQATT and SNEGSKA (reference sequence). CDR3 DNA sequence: TGCAGTGCTAGGGCCCCGACTAGCGGGAGCACAGATACGCAGTATTTT. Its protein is CSARAPTSGSTDTQYF.

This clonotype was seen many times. CDR3 residues: CASTEGTEAFF. CDR3 sequence (DNA): TGCGCCAGCACCGAGGGCACTGAAGCTTTCTTT. This rearrangement joins TRBV5-1 to TRBJ1-1; D is undetermined. Germline CDR1 is SGHRS and CDR2 is YFSETQ. This CDR3 has 11 residues. V dropped 6 bases and J dropped 4 bases, with 7 bases sitting between them.

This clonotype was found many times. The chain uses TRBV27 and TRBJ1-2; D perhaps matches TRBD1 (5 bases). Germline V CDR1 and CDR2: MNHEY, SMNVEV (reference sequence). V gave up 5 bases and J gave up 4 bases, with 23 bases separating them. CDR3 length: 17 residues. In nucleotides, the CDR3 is TGTGCCAGCAGTCTACTCCCTATGGGGGAGGGCGGCTATGGCTACACCTTC. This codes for CASSLLPMGEGGYGYTF.

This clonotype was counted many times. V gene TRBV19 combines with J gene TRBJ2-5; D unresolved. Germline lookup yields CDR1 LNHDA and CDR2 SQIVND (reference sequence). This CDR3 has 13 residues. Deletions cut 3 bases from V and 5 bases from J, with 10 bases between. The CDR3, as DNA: TGTGCCAGTAGTATCGTGGGTATTGAGACCCAGTACTTC. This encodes CASSIVGIETQYF.

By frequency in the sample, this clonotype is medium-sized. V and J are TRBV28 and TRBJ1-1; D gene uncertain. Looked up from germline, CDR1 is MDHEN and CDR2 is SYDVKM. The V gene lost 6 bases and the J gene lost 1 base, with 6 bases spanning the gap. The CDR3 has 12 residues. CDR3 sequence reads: CASSSGNTEAFF. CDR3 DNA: TGTGCCAGCAGCTCAGGGAACACTGAAGCTTTCTTT.

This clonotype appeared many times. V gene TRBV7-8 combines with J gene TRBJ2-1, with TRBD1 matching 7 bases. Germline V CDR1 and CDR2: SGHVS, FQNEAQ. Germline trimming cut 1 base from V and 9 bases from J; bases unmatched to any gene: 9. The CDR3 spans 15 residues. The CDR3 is CASSLENRGGGEQFF. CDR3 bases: TGTGCCAGCAGCTTAGAAAACAGGGGCGGCGGTGAGCAGTTCTTC.

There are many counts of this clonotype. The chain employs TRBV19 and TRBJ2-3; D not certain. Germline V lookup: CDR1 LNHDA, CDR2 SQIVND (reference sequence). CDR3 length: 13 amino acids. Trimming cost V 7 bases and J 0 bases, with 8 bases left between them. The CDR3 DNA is TGTGCCAGTAAGATGGAGAGCACAGATACGCAGTATTTT. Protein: CASKMESTDTQYF.

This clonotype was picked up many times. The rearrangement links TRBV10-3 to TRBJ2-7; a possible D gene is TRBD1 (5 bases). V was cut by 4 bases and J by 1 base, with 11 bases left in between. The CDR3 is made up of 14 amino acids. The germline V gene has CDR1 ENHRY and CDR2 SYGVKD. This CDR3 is CAISGYRFSYEQYF. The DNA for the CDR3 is TGTGCCATCAGTGGCTACAGGTTTTCCTACGAGCAGTACTTC.

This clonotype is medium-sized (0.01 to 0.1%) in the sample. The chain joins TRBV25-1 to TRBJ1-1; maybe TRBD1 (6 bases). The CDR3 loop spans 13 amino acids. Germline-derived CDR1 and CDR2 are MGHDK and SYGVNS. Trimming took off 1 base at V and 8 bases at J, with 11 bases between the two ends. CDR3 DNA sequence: TGTGCCAGCAGTGAATTTGGCGACAGGGAAGCTTTCTTT. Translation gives CASSEFGDREAFF.

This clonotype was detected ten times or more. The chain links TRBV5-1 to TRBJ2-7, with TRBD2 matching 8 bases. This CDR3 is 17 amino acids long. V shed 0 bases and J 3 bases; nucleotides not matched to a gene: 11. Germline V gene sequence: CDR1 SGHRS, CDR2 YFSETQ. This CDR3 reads CASSLGVAGSLNYEQYF. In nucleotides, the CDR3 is TGCGCCAGCAGCTTGGGGGTAGCGGGGTCTTTAAACTACGAGCAGTACTTC.

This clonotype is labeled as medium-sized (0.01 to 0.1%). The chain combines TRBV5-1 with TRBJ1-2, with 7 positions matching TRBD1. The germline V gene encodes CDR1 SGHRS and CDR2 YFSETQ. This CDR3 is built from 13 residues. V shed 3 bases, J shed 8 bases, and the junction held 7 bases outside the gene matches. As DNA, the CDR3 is TGCGCCAGCAGCTCGGACAGGCTGGGGGGCTACACCTTC. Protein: CASSSDRLGGYTF.

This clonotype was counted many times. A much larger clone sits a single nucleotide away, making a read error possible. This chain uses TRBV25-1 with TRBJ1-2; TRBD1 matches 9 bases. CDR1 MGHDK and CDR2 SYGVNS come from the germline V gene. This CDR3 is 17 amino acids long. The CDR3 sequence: CASSDQYGGQGNYGYNF. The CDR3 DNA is TGTGCCAGCAGTGACCAATACGGGGGACAGGGAAACTATGGCTACAACTTC.

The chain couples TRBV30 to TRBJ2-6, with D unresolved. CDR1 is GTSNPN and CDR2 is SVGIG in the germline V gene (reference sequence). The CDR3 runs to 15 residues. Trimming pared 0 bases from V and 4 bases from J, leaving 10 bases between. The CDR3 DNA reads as TGTGCCTGGAGTGTCGGTCGCTACGGGGCCAACGTCCTGACTTTC. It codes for CAWSVGRYGANVLTF.

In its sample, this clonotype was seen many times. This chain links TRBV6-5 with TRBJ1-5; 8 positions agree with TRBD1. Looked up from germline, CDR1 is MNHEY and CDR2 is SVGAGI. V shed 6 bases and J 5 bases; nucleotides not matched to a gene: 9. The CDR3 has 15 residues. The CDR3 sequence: CASSARGQGHQPQHF. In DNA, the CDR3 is TGTGCCAGCAGCGCCCGAGGACAGGGTCATCAGCCCCAGCATTTT.

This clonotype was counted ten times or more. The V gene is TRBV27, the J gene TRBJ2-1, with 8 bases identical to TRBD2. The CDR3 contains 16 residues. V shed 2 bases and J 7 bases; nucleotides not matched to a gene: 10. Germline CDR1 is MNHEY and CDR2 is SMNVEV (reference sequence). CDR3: CASSLTPGLVINEQFF. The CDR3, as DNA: TGTGCCAGCAGTTTAACGCCGGGACTAGTTATTAATGAGCAGTTCTTC.

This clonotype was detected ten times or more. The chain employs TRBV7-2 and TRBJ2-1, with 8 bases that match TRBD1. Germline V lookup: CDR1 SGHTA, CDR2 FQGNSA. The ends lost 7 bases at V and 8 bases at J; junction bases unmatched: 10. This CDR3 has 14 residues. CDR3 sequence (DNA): TGTGCCAGCACTATAATCCTACAGGGGGATGAGCAGTTCTTC. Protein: CASTIILQGDEQFF.

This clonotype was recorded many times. This CDR3 is CASSLVTTGTAATDTQYF. The CDR3, as DNA: TGTGCCAGCAGTTTAGTGACAACCGGGACAGCCGCCACAGATACGCAGTATTTT. This chain connects TRBV12-3 or TRBV12-4 to TRBJ2-3; 7 bases agree with TRBD1. V shed 1 base and J 2 bases; nucleotides not matched to a gene: 12. The CDR3 has 18 amino acids.

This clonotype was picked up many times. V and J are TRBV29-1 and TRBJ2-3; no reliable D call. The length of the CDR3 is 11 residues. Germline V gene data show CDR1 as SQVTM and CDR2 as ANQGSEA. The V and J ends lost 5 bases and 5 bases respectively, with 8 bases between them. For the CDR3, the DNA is TGCAGCGTTCCCGTGGGAGATACGCAGTATTTT. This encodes CSVPVGDTQYF.

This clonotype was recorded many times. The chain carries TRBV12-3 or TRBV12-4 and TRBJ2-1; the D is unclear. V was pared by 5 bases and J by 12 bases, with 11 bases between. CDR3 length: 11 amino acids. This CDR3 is CASSLFSAQFF. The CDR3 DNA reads TGTGCCAGCAGTCTCTTCAGCGCGCAGTTCTTC.

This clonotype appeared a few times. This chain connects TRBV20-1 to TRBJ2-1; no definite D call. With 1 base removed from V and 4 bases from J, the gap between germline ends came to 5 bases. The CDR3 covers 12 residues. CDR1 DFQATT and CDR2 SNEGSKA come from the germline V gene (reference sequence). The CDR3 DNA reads TGCAGTGCTAGAGGAGATTACAATGAGCAGTTCTTC. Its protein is CSARGDYNEQFF.

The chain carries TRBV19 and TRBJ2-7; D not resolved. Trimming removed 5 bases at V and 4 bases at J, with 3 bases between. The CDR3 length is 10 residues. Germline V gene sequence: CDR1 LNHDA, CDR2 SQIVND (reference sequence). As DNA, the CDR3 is TGTGCCAGTAGTTCATACGAGCAGTACTTC. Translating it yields CASSSYEQYF.

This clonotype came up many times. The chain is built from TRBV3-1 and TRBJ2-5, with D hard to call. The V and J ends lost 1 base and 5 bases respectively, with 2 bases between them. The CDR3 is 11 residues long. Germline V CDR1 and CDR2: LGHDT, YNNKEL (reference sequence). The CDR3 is CASSQAETQYF. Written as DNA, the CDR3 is TGTGCCAGCAGCCAAGCCGAGACCCAGTACTTC.

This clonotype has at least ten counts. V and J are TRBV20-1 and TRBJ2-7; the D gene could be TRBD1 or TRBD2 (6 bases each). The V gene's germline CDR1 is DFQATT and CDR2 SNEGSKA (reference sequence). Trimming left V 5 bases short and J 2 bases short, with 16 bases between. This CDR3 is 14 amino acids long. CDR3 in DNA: TGCAGTGCTGAGAATAGGGGGGCAGCCTACGAGCAGTACTTC. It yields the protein CSAENRGAAYEQYF.